This TCR beta chain is drawn from a study of cytomegalovirus exposure and HLA in healthy donors (dated by TCRdb to about 2017). A note on the overall study: An earlier analysis of roughly 630 of the donors reported 250 to 350 Gb of sequence data and 100 million to 130 million unique TCR beta sequences from 150 million to 200 million T cells. Rather than using new phenotypic data, the later analysis identified candidate immune exposures from TCR beta sequences and from how often those sequences occurred across donors. Class I and class II HLA loci were covered by the typing at four-digit resolution. Among the roughly 400 genotyped donors, approximately 77% belonged to the genetic ancestry cluster associated with self-reported Caucasian donors. An early release that covered roughly 600 HLA-typed donors contained around 300 gigabases of sequencing data and tens of millions of unique TCR sequences. The number of typed donors differed by locus: about 620-640 for A, B, C, DRB1 and DQB1; 500 to 550 for DQA1; roughly 600 for DPA1; and around 450 for DPB1. Five DR-DQ haplotypes were treated as single units for association and clustering because of strong linkage in the cohort. Alongside the repertoire data, information on donor age, sex, ethnicity and CMV serostatus was compiled. A later genetic analysis used genome-wide SNP genotypes for about 55% of the 666 donors, treating that subset as a discovery cohort. A separate validation cohort of roughly 130 different subjects was used in addition to the roughly 620-subject first cohort. High-throughput TCR immunosequencing, statistical association of individual TCRs with disease status, and machine learning were combined to predict cytomegalovirus infection status. The T cell repertoires of 666 subjects were profiled by immunosequencing and related to cytomegalovirus serostatus. The study aimed to test whether signatures of past pathogen exposure could be identified by cataloging public T cell receptors. Among almost 400 genotyped donors of the cohort, an average of approximately 240,000 unique TCR beta nucleotide sequences were sequenced per donor, around a sixth of them non-productive. Every repertoire in the discovery cohort had been generated on one and the same sequencing platform. In an earlier analysis of 550 to 700 of the donors, high-throughput TCR beta sequencing was used to judge whether each TCR beta V gene segment behaved as functional or pseudogenic. To study patterns of TCR occurrence, a later analysis re-analyzed previously published TCR beta repertoires from hundreds of donors and added high-resolution HLA genotyping. Broader findings and caveats from the paper: Linkage disequilibrium might explain the correlated functional status among segregating V segments, but an unknown experimental factor could not be excluded. Because the 87-base-pair reads could not distinguish some IMGT-functional V segments, including TRBV6-2 and TRBV6-3, those segments were excluded. V-gene and J-gene trimming of TCR beta chains was associated with a missense DCLRE1C variant in a later genetic analysis, and the association was replicated in an independent cohort. An earlier analysis of around 600 of the donors showed that most TCR beta V segments appeared in productive rearrangements either about 90% or about 30% of the time, which broadly matched IMGT annotations. In both the original and validation cohorts, the classifier was reported to diagnose cytomegalovirus status with high specificity and sensitivity. A further reported finding was that TCR beta sequences accurately predicted the HLA-A and HLA-B alleles for most subjects in the first cohort. The cohort was sequenced for TCR beta chains only, and without alpha or paired-chain data the features that could be detected were limited. In a later analysis, most CMV-associated TCR beta chains were found to appear HLA-restricted, with HLA associations seemingly driven largely by CMV exposure. Most TCR sequences were observed very rarely across donors, whereas some public TCRs were present in many individuals. According to a later analysis, parvovirus B19, influenza, CMV and Epstein-Barr virus appeared linked to several top co-occurrence clusters. For the cohort, immune exposure information was limited to CMV serostatus. Presence/absence analyses assumed roughly uniform sequencing depth across donors, an assumption that may not hold. Specific HLA alleles were associated with roughly 17,000 TCR beta sequences at a false discovery rate of 0.05 in a later analysis. According to a later analysis, TCR association rates differed among HLA loci, with DRB1 alleles showing the most associated TCRs and HLA-C alleles showing the fewest. A few of the identified cytomegalovirus-associated TCR beta chains were confirmed in vitro to be specific for cytomegalovirus antigens. In the study, approximately 150 TCR beta chains were listed as associated with cytomegalovirus. Because HLA typing was unavailable for some donors at each locus, only the typed subset was used in association tests. It was suggested by the authors that the approach could potentially be generalized to other disease states and immunological phenotypes. Because counts were too low, seventeen rarely observed V segments, including chromosome 9 orphons, were left out of the earlier analysis of about 620 of the donors. In a later analysis, HLA-associated TCR beta chains were found to be more clonally expanded and to have lower generation probabilities than equally common non-associated chains. Strong co-occurrence of HLA alleles, especially DR and DQ, made assigning TCR associations to individual alleles difficult. A later genetic analysis reported fewer N-insertions in productive TCRs among donors in an Asian-associated ancestry cluster than the 666-donor mean. A cluster of highly shared sequence variants was judged likely to represent a technical artifact of the sequencing pipeline.

This clone was detected only a few times. Its antigen is still unknown. The input lacks base qualities; no much larger clone sits a single base away. V loses 1 base, J loses 5 bases, and the germline ends lie 18 bases apart. Including the terminal cysteine and phenylalanine, the CDR3 comprises 16 residues. Of the read, only the CDR3 DNA is kept; its 48 bases are in frame from base 1. Looking up the germline V gene yields CDR1 LGHNA and CDR2 YSLEER. Receptor libraries were prepared by the immunoSEQ multiplex PCR assay. The multiplex PCR relied on a mix of 60 forward primers for TCR Vbeta segments and 13 reverse primers for TCR Jbeta segments. Amplification of the CDR3 region of rearranged TCR beta genes was performed with a multiplex PCR assay on genomic DNA. On the Illumina HiSeq System, the amplified TCR beta libraries were sequenced as 87-base-pair reads. The paper's processing steps were these. A later analysis tallied tens of millions of unique TCR beta chains across the 660 or so repertoires, and approximately 12 million of those chains were shared by two or more donors. Raw reads were error-corrected and collapsed into unique sequences by a nearest-neighbor algorithm in which closely related sequences were merged to remove PCR and sequencing errors. CDR3 sequences were aligned to IMGT reference sequences to assign V, D and J gene segments. For a sequence to be retained, at least a six-nucleotide match to both a V gene segment and a J gene segment was required. A rearrangement was called productive if the CDR3 had no stop codons and remained in frame with V and J, and every other rearrangement was called non-productive. CDR3 was defined by IMGT convention, running from the second conserved V-encoded cysteine to the conserved J-encoded phenylalanine. The earlier analysis of about 560 of the donors excluded any sequence lacking an unambiguous match to a single V gene segment. An earlier analysis of 500 to 600 of the donors classified V segments as functional when productive rearrangements were above 56.7% and as segregating when the standard deviation between donors was above 5%. A statistical classification framework was built for diagnosing cytomegalovirus status from the catalog of TCR beta chain sequences. In a later analysis, TCR nucleotide sequences were compared against IMGT/GENE-DB human TR gene sequences so that V and J genes could be assigned. The TCRdist pipeline was used in a later analysis to assign CDR3 sequences and most-parsimonious VDJ recombination scenarios. In a later analysis, each TCR beta chain was defined by its CDR3 amino acid sequence together with its V-gene family, and reads lacking a unique V-gene family were excluded. A later analysis removed 592 highly shared, low-generation-probability nucleotide sequences to deal with suspected cross-contamination and a sequencing artifact. A later analysis calculated a clonal expansion index for each public chain from normalized within-repertoire ranks of inferred template counts. Generation probabilities in a later analysis came from a VDJ recombination model fitted to out-of-frame rearrangements, and those results were checked against IGoR. In a later analysis, TCR-TCR, TCR-HLA and TCR-CMV co-occurrence was scored with hypergeometric tests, and a repertoire-size bias correction was applied to TCR pairs. False discovery rates were estimated in a later analysis by permuting HLA or CMV assignments 20 times. A later analysis grouped co-occurring TCRs with DBSCAN, adding TCRdist sequence similarity when clustering within HLA-allele-positive subsets. Co-occurrence clustering excluded repertoires with fewer than 30,000 or more than 120,000 public chains, plus five with anomalous nucleotide sharing. TCRdb took this table from immuneACCESS and kept in-frame rearrangements with V and J called. Such tables lack part of the clones; where checked against another copy, unresolved V genes explain under half of the gap, and the rest is unexplained. The D gene and trimming were derived from the DNA, and the V and J assignments and clone size from that table. In all, the sample holds approximately 240,000 clones, and just over 75% of those were seen once. The ten largest clones add up to 2.5% to 3% of the sample.

The cohort was made up of roughly 670 healthy bone marrow donors. All cohort members were sampled while nominally healthy, although unrecorded immune exposures were likely present. The donor tested CMV seropositive and was one of the 289 seropositive cohort members. A peripheral blood sample was collected from each donor, and TCR beta sequencing was performed on peripheral blood mononuclear cells. The Qiagen DNeasy Blood Extraction Kit was used to extract genomic DNA from the blood cell samples. Sample: PBMCs. This chain is built from TRBV4-3 and TRBJ2-7; TRBD1 is perhaps the D gene, given 6 matching bases. The TCR sequence derives from a woman in her sixties in good health and CMV-seropositive. The base sequence is TGCGCCAGCAGCCAAGTCGTTGGGGGCTTCCTCCACGAGCAGTACTTC. Its translation reads: CASSQVVGGFLHEQYF.